The 2 T cell receptor beta chains reported below all come from one sample, sequenced in a study of T cells in Graves' hyperthyroidism and ophthalmopathy. It was RNA transcripts that yielded the amplified TCR beta CDR3 regions. The HTBI primer set served for first-round RT-PCR of the TCR CDR3. TCRdb called the multiplex PCR reads again in MiXCR, with one record for every CDR3 protein. Of roughly 500,000 distinct CDR3 sequences listed, 40% to 55% are singletons. The sample was peripheral blood or thyroid tissue (not recorded which). The receptors come from an adult woman with Graves' disease, either hyperthyroidism or ophthalmopathy (not recorded which).

Comment on this clonotype: One junction end does not reproduce the germline sequence, and a read error may be involved. This sequence joins TRBV7-9 and TRBJ2-5; weak D call: TRBD1 (7 bases). The CDR3 is 20 amino acids. Germline CDR1 SEHNR, CDR2 FQNEAQ (reference sequence). CDR3 amino acids: CASSPPQAGSGAGGIETQYF. The CDR3, as DNA: TGTGCCAGCAGCCCCCCACAGGCGGGGTCTGGAGCAGGGGGGATAGAGACCCAATACTTC.

This clonotype was counted many times. The V call is TRBV4-2, the J call TRBJ1-5; no reliable D call. Per the germline V gene, CDR1 is LGHNA and CDR2 is YNFKEQ. V shed 2 bases and J shed 3 bases, with 11 bases lying between them. This CDR3 has 15 amino acids. CDR3 region: CASSQFEGLNQPQHF. The DNA of the CDR3 is TGTGCCAGCAGCCAATTCGAGGGTCTCAATCAGCCCCAGCATTTT.